Sequencing of this T cell receptor (beta chain) was carried out in a study of cytomegalovirus exposure and HLA in healthy donors. 60 Vbeta and 13 Jbeta primers were used in PCR. TCRdb's table, derived via immunoSEQ multiplex PCR, lists solely in-frame clones and lacks some. This table holds 150,000 to 200,000 clones, roughly 85% found once. Worth noting for this clone: Its antigen is unidentified.

Study-level results: One variant, a missense change in DCLRE1C, was linked in a later analysis to TCR beta V- and J-gene trimming. In a later analysis, common viral pathogens appeared linked to several of the most significant clusters. Upon later analysis, HLA-associated TCR beta chains proved more clonally expanded than other, equally common chains.

The V segment lost 0 bases and the J segment 5 bases; nucleotides outside the gene matches: 6. CDR3 size: 16 residues. CDR1 PRHDT and CDR2 FYEKMQ come from the germline V gene (reference sequence). This receptor was taken from a woman aged 45-65 years in good health and CMV-seronegative. Sequenced material: PBMCs. The genes are TRBV13 and TRBJ2-3; 9 positions agree with TRBD2. CDR3: CASSLGWTSEEDTQYF. As DNA, the CDR3 is TGTGCCAGCAGCTTAGGTTGGACTAGCGAGGAAGATACGCAGTATTTT.